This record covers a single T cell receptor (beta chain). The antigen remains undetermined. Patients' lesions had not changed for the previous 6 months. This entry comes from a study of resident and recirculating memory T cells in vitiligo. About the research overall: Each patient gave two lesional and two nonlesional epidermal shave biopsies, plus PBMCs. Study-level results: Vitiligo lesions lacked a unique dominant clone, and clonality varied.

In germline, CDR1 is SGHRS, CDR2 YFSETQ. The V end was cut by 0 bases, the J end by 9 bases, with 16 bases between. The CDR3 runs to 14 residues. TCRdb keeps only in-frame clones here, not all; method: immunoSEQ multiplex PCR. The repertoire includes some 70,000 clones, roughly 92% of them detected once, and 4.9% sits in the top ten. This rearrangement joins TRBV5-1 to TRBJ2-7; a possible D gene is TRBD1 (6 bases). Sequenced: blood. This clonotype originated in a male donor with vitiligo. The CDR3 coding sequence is TGCGCCAGCAGCTTGGGTTCAGGGGTAAATAGGCAGTACTTC. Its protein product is CASSLGSGVNRQYF. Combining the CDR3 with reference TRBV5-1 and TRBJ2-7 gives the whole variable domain KAGVTQTPRYLIKTRGQQVTLSCSPISGHRSVSWYQQTPGQGLQFLFEYFSETQRNKGNFPGRFSGRQFSNSRSEMNVSTLELGDSALYLCASSLGSGVNRQYFGPGTRLTVT.